This T cell receptor beta chain was recovered during a study of control samples from healthy donors and cancer patients. The CDR3 is 17 residues long. V shed 0 bases, J shed 7 bases, and the junction held 7 bases outside the gene matches. Germline values: CDR1 KGHDR, CDR2 SFDVKD. The method was immunoSEQ multiplex PCR; TCRdb's version includes in-frame clones alone and lacks a portion of them. This table has about 84,000 clones, about nine tenths appearing once. The gene calls are TRBV24-1 and TRBJ2-2, with 10 bases identical to TRBD1. This clonotype was sampled from a man younger than 45 in good health. Sequencing used blood. In nucleotides, the CDR3 is TGTGCCACCAGTGATTTGCGCCGGACAGGGGGTATCGGGGAGCTGTTTTTT. Translating it yields CATSDLRRTGGIGELFF.